This T cell receptor (beta chain) was identified in a study of post-analysis software for immune sequencing data. Study observations and caveats: Higher frequency in patients than in controls was seen for a handful of TRBV segments, with TRBV5-6, TRBV5-1 and TRBV20-1 among them. Multiple sclerosis patients had significantly lower normalized Chao1 diversity than controls.

Unique molecular identifiers were built into the TCR beta cDNA libraries. Out of roughly 1 to 10 million T cells, about 460,000 cDNA molecules were generated. A single record per CDR3 protein comes from TCRdb applying MiXCR to the PCR reads. The profile shows 750,000 to 950,000 distinct CDR3 sequences, around 50% of them singletons. As concerns this clonotype: Its cognate antigen is unknown.

The trim removed 6 bases at V and 2 bases at J, leaving 9 bases unmatched. Germline V gene sequence: CDR1 SGHTA, CDR2 FQGNSA. The length of the CDR3 is 15 residues. The V and J genes are TRBV7-2 and TRBJ1-2; TRBD1 agrees at 7 bases. Sequences were obtained from blood. This clonotype was obtained from a girl aged 10 to 17 with multiple sclerosis. The CDR3 loop is CASRAGGGGNYGYTF. Written as DNA, the CDR3 is TGTGCCAGCAGGGCAGGGGGGGGAGGCAACTATGGCTACACCTTC.